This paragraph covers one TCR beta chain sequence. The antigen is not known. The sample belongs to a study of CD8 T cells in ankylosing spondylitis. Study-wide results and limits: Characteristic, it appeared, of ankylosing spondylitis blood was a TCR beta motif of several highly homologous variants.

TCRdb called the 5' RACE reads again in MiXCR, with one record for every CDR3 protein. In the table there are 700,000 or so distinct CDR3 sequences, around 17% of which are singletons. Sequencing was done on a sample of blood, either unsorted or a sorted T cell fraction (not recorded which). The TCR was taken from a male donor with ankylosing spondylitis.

CDR3 loop: CASSPFYGEQYF. The CDR3 nucleotides read TGTGCCAGCAGCCCGTTCTACGGCGAGCAGTACTTC. This chain uses TRBV11-2 with TRBJ2-7; no clear D. The V end was cut by 5 bases, the J end by 6 bases, with 11 bases between. Germline V CDR1 and CDR2: SGHAT, FQNNGV. The CDR3 sequence is 12 residues long.